This T cell receptor beta chain was identified in a study of low-dose radiotherapy and immunotherapy resistance in tumors. Study at large: Treatment of Cohort 1 consisted of 0.5 Gy per fraction every 2 weeks, adding up to 6.5 Gy. Patients received cyclophosphamide 200 mg/m2 intravenously every two weeks, the day before radiation-immunotherapy.

Primers targeting TRAV and TRBV primed first-strand cDNA, covering alpha and beta chains. A constant-region primer paired with the V-primer adapter amplified TCRs over approximately 18 PCR cycles. TCRdb re-called the reads with MiXCR, one entry per CDR3 protein. The sample has about 82,000 distinct CDR3 sequences; 15% to 20% are singletons. This clonotype came up many times. The sample's time point: before trial treatment. Each donor was administered nivolumab, ipilimumab, aspirin, low-dose cyclophosphamide and low-dose radiotherapy. The junction had 3 bases not matched to a gene; V was cut back by 6 bases and J by 4 bases. The CDR3 runs to 11 residues. CDR1 is SQVTM, CDR2 ANQGSEA, per germline.

The starting material was PBMCs, obtained before treatment. This TCR was sampled from a male donor with prostate cancer. The J gene is TRBJ2-7, the V gene TRBV29-1, with 7 bases that match TRBD1. The CDR3, as DNA: TGCAGCGTCGAGACAGGGTACGAGCAGTACTTC. It specifies CSVETGYEQYF.